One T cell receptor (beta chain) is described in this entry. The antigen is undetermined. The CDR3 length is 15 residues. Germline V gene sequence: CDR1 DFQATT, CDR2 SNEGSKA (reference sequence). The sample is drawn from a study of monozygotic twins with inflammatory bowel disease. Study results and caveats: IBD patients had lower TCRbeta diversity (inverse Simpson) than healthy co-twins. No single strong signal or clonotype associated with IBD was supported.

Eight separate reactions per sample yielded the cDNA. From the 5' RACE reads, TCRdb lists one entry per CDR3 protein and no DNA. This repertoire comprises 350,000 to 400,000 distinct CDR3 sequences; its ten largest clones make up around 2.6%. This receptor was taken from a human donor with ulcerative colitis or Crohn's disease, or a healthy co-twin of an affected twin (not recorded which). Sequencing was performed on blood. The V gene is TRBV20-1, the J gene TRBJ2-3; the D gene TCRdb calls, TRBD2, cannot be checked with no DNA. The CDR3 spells CSASQLAGEHDTQYF.